The T cell receptor beta chain under discussion was sequenced for a study of regulatory and conventional T cells in RAG deficiency. Whole-study findings and limits: Patient subsets had shorter CDR3s; Omenn Treg-Tconv overlap exceeded 75%. Omenn syndrome and CID/AS patients had about 100-fold fewer unique Treg TCR beta sequences, versus 8 to 10-fold elsewhere. Omenn CD25-high CD127-low cells may be activated cells, not true Tregs.

Genomic DNA came from blood conventional CD4+ T cells gated CD25-low CD127-high. As for this clone: The antigen is unknown.

Clones were read by immunoSEQ multiplex PCR, and TCRdb kept only the in-frame ones, dropping some. The sample yields about 24,000 clones, 95% to 97% seen once. CDR1 and CDR2 from the germline V gene are SGHRS and YFSETQ. CDR3 length: 15 residues. The trim removed 0 bases at V and 4 bases at J, leaving 4 bases unmatched. This same sample was also part of a study on regulatory T cells. According to that study: Amplification used 52 TRBV primers and 13 TRBJ primers. Regulatory T cells showed the strongest V-J pair restriction and V/J gene skewing among patient repertoires.

The clonotype originates from a human donor in good health. The sample consisted of CD25- CD4+ T cells sorted from blood. J is TRBJ2-3 and V is TRBV5-1, with 8 bases that match TRBD1. The CDR3 here is CASSLADRAADTQYF. The DNA of the CDR3 is TGCGCCAGCAGCTTGGCGGACAGGGCGGCAGATACGCAGTATTTT.